This T cell receptor beta chain was observed in a study of cytomegalovirus exposure and HLA in healthy donors. The CDR3 has 19 amino acids. V was shortened by 10 bases and J by 0 bases, with 28 bases between the two germline ends. Germline V CDR1 and CDR2: SGHTA, FQGNSA. The protocol was immunoSEQ multiplex PCR, while the TCRdb copy is restricted to in-frame clones and leaves out a portion. Of some 90,000 clones detected, 95% to 98% appear once; the ten largest clones hold more than 0.65%. This clone was seen just once. The sequenced sample consisted of PBMCs. V is TRBV7-2 and J is TRBJ2-1; possibly TRBD2 for D (6 bases). This TCR derives from a man aged 18 to 29 in good health and CMV-seronegative. The CDR3 spells CATLPSSGTFYTSYNEQFF. In nucleotides, the CDR3 is TGTGCCACCCTCCCAAGTAGCGGCACCTTCTACACCTCCTACAATGAGCAGTTCTTC.